This TCR beta chain emerged from a study of human T cells and chemical hapten exposure (dated by TCRdb to the early 2020s). Study-level background: For sensitization, 2% DPC in acetone was applied to a 2 cm by 2 cm area of upper inner arm skin. Patch testing was performed on the upper back with Finn chambers containing 0.01% DPC, and the patch tests were scored after 6 days according to International Contact Dermatitis Research Group standards. In alopecia patients, the study followed how the peripheral blood TCR repertoire changed in vivo over primary and secondary sensitization to diphenylcyclopropenone (DPC), a hapten. Twenty-nine alopecia patients provided blood for TCR sequencing at one to four time points (pre-sensitization, 2, 6 and 24 weeks). Throughout the approximately 26-week study period, patients were also given weekly therapeutic DPC doses on the scalp. The libraries were sequenced as a pool, and the TCR yield per sample differed mostly because of small variations in library volumes within the pool. Patient blood was sampled pre-sensitization (week 0) and at 2, 6 and about 24 weeks after DPC sensitization. Most of the patients in the cohort were female, and the cohort covered alopecia areata with under or over 50% scalp involvement, alopecia totalis and alopecia universalis. The study at large found these results: Expanded TCRs formed significantly more large CDR3 similarity clusters than pre-sensitization or healthy control sets, consistent with antigen-driven responses. The number of PT1 expanded TCRs positively correlated with patch test score, significant at thresholds 8, 16 and 32 but not 4. After repeated subsampling, the strength of the expansion versus patch-test correlation and the threshold at which it became significant changed. No change with DPC sensitization was found in the number of TCRs above 1 in 1000 frequency, and no evidence of global repertoire structure alterations was found. Because every patient had alopecia, a presumed autoimmune disease, the patients' immune response might differ from that of healthy individuals.

The intended sense of this specimen's time point label: pre-sensitization, week 0. What the treatment or condition label conveys for this sample: therapeutic diphenylcyclopropenone sensitization with weekly scalp DPC. Blood at each patch-test visit was drawn before the patch test was applied. Eligible patients were aged 18 to 70, diagnosed with alopecia, deemed suitable for DPC therapy, and excluded if pregnant. Total RNA was extracted from unfractionated whole blood that had been collected in Tempus Blood RNA tubes. Library preparation employed RACE. Data came from a NextSeq 500. During library preparation, unique molecular identifiers were attached to individual cDNA molecules so that TCRs could be counted quantitatively and reproducibly. From each blood RNA sample, both TCR alpha and TCR beta chains were sequenced. As for the original processing: The median number of TCRs per sample was over 85,000, ranging from roughly 20,000 to 700,000. The Decombinator software suite was used to annotate the V, J and CDR3 of the TCR reads. To make PS versus PT1 abundance plots, every sample was subsampled to the same number of TCRs (28,000). Expanded TCRs were defined as absent before sensitization and observed at least eight times at the 2-week time point. In TCRdb, the public reads were trimmed at Q25 with fastp and aligned with MiXCR, with productive beta chains retained. All rows with the same CDR3 protein become a single entry with the most common DNA and genes. These V and J calls are TCRdb output, not the study's own analysis. This sample holds some 400,000 distinct CDR3 sequences; 4.5% to 5.5% were observed only once. In total, the top ten clones hold approximately 2.8% of the sample.

The cysteine opens and the phenylalanine closes a CDR3 of 15 amino acids. CDR3 DNA is the only sequence kept; it has 45 bases, read in frame from the first base. V loses 3 bases at its end and J loses 5 bases; junction bases beyond the gene matches: 7. The germline V gene specifies SQVTM as CDR1 and ANQGSEA as CDR2. On this clonotype: No cognate antigen has been identified for it. There are no base qualities to consult, and no much larger clone falls within one base.

The source of this sequence is a woman in her fifties or sixties with alopecia areata. Some clones in this sample may be carry-over from other donors' samples. The sample was whole blood, taken in connection with sensitization to the hapten diphenylcyclopropenone (DPC). This chain is built from TRBV29-1 and TRBJ2-1; 10 of the junction bases match TRBD2. The CDR3 has the sequence CSVEEGTSVHNEQFF. The nucleotides read TGCAGCGTTGAGGAGGGGACTAGCGTACACAATGAGCAGTTCTTC.